The source of this T cell receptor (beta chain) is a study of shared clonotypes between healthy human individuals. Whole-study context: The study used three CD4 naive, three CD4 memory, two CD8 naive and one CD8 memory plate per donor. Study observations and caveats: Generally, naive subsets (rather than memory subsets) showed larger estimated richness. Among non-shared clonotypes, generation probabilities were lower than among those shared by all four donors.

The V gene lost 6 bases and the J gene lost 0 bases, with 10 bases spanning the gap. The CDR3 has 14 amino acids. Germline CDR1 and CDR2: MNHNS and SASEGT. CD45RO-negative, CCR7-selected cells formed the naive CD8 fraction, which excluded terminally differentiated effector memory CD45RA+ cells. DNA at 200 ng, 25,000 to 30,000 T cell genomes, went into sorted-subset replicate PCRs. Sequencing was performed with immunoSEQ multiplex PCR; in TCRdb, only in-frame clones are kept and a portion is missing. The sample includes more than 500,000 clones, approximately 95% seen only once; the top ten take about 0.11%. This clone is a singleton in its sample. The target antigen is unknown.

J is TRBJ2-3 and V is TRBV6-1, with D tentatively TRBD1 or TRBD2 (5 bases each). This TCR derives from a woman aged 25-40 years in good health. Sequences were obtained from naive CD8+ T cells sorted from blood. In nucleotides, the CDR3 is TGTGCCAGCAGGGGGGACCCTAGCACAGATACGCAGTATTTT. Its protein is CASRGDPSTDTQYF.